This T cell receptor (beta chain) derives from a study of blood T cell repertoires in COVID-19. For the study at large: The origin of the acute and convalescent COVID-19 samples was the United States, Italy and Spain. Sources were T cells, B-cell-depleted T cells, or PBMCs; the material itself was cDNA or gDNA.

Under the authors' procedure: It was from reference gene primer amplification that nucleated cell counts were estimated. Sequenced by immunoSEQ multiplex PCR; TCRdb stores in-frame clones only, minus some. V, J and clone size are taken as reported in that table, and D and trimming were inferred from the DNA itself. In the table there are about 170,000 clones, about 91% of which are singletons. Germline CDR1 is MNHEY and CDR2 is SVGAGI. The CDR3 sequence is 16 residues long. V dropped 2 bases and J dropped 7 bases, with 17 bases sitting between them. V usage is TRBV6-5 and J usage is TRBJ2-2; TRBD1 might be the D (6 bases). Input material: peripheral blood. This receptor was obtained from a woman aged 50 to 65 with acute or convalescent COVID-19. The CDR3 nucleotides read TGTGCCAGCAGTTACAAACCAGGGGCCCTGGTCGGGGAGCTGTTTTTT. Translation gives CASSYKPGALVGELFF.